This T cell receptor beta chain was found in a study of blood T cell repertoires in COVID-19. Study details: Specimens from acute and convalescent COVID-19 originated in the United States, Italy and Spain. T cells, B-cell-depleted T cells, or PBMCs supplied cDNA or gDNA.

Original processing methods: Quantification of nucleated cells was approximated via reference gene primer amplification. Only in-frame clones appear in the TCRdb table, and some are missing; sequencing was by immunoSEQ multiplex PCR. That table supplies the V and J calls and clone size; D and trimming were determined from the DNA. The sample includes 100,000 or so clones, over 75% of them seen just once. V shed 6 bases, J shed 5 bases, and the junction held 15 bases outside the gene matches. CDR3 size: 17 residues. In germline, CDR1 is LNHDA, CDR2 SQIVND (reference sequence). This clone showed up just once.

This chain joins TRBV19 and TRBJ1-2; TRBD1 matches 10 bases. This TCR was recovered from a woman under 40 with acute or convalescent COVID-19. Sequencing was performed on peripheral blood. The CDR3 nucleotides are TGTGCCAGTAGGGTCAGATCGGGGACAGGGGTGGCGTATGGCTACACCTTC. Its translation: CASRVRSGTGVAYGYTF.